The 30 T cell receptor beta chains below were found in one sample sequenced in a study of cytomegalovirus exposure and HLA in healthy donors. 13 Jbeta primers and 60 Vbeta primers were used for the PCR. Profiled with immunoSEQ multiplex PCR; TCRdb holds only in-frame clones, not every one. This table has roughly 190,000 clones, 75% to 90% appearing once. The material sequenced was PBMCs. The receptors stem from a man aged 25-45 years in good health and CMV-seronegative.

The chain joins TRBV18 to TRBJ2-6, with 7 positions matching TRBD1. CDR1 is KGHSH, CDR2 LQKENI, per germline. The CDR3 is 17 residues long. V lost 6 bases, J lost 0 bases, and 8 bases stayed unmatched. The CDR3 coding sequence is TGTGCCAGCTCGGGACAGCCATTGAACTCTGGGGCCAACGTCCTGACTTTC. Its translation is CASSGQPLNSGANVLTF.

The rearrangement uses TRBV7-6 and TRBJ2-1; 16 bases agree with TRBD2. The trim removed 1 base at V and 3 bases at J, leaving 3 bases unmatched. The CDR3 runs 18 residues. CDR1 SGHVS and CDR2 FNYEAQ come from the germline V gene. The DNA for the CDR3 is TGTGCCAGCAGCTTAGAGGGACTAGCGGGGGGGCTCTACAATGAGCAGTTCTTC. Its translation is CASSLEGLAGGLYNEQFF.

The V call is TRBV5-1, the J call TRBJ2-1, with 11 bases identical to TRBD1. Germline V CDR1 and CDR2: SGHRS, YFSETQ. CDR3 length equals 17 residues. Unmatched junction bases numbered 11, after V lost 4 bases and J lost 5 bases. CDR3 coding DNA: TGCGCCAGCAGCCAAGGGACAGGGGGAGGTTTAGACAATGAGCAGTTCTTC. It codes for CASSQGTGGGLDNEQFF. The variable domain in full, completed from reference TRBV5-1 and TRBJ2-1, reads KAGVTQTPRYLIKTRGQQVTLSCSPISGHRSVSWYQQTPGQGLQFLFEYFSETQRNKGNFPGRFSGRQFSNSRSEMNVSTLELGDSALYLCASSQGTGGGLDNEQFFGPGTRLTVL.

The chain uses TRBV27 and TRBJ2-5; 8 nucleotides align to TRBD1. This CDR3 comprises 15 residues. CDR1 MNHEY and CDR2 SMNVEV come from the germline V gene (reference sequence). V shed 6 bases, J shed 7 bases, and the junction held 13 bases outside the gene matches. Here the CDR3 reads CASRPSPRGLGTQYF. The CDR3 bases are TGTGCCAGCAGACCTTCTCCCAGGGGGCTGGGGACCCAGTACTTC.

The chain couples TRBV28 to TRBJ2-5, with 14 bases aligning to TRBD2. CDR1 is MDHEN, CDR2 SYDVKM, per germline. This CDR3 has 18 residues. V lost 7 bases and J lost 1; bases outside the gene matches: 11. Here the CDR3 reads CASTPSGLAGAFQETQYF. The CDR3 bases are TGTGCCAGCACCCCTTCGGGACTAGCGGGGGCCTTCCAAGAGACCCAGTACTTC.

The V call is TRBV5-1, the J call TRBJ1-1; D is unclear. This CDR3 spans 14 amino acids. CDR1 and CDR2 (germline): SGHRS, YFSETQ. V gave up 1 base and J gave up 1 base, with 8 bases separating them. CDR3 sequence: CASSLSGSNTEAFF. CDR3 in DNA: TGCGCCAGCAGCTTGTCGGGATCGAACACTGAAGCTTTCTTT.

The CDR3 coding sequence is TGTGCCAGCAGAGCAGGGTATAGCAATCAGCCCCAGCATTTT. This gives the protein CASRAGYSNQPQHF. V gene TRBV6-5 combines with J gene TRBJ1-5; TRBD1 might be the D (5 bases). V was clipped by 6 bases and J by 0 bases, with 9 bases between them. The CDR3 has 14 residues. Germline CDR1 MNHEY, CDR2 SVGAGI.

V usage is TRBV19 and J usage is TRBJ2-2, with 13 nucleotides matching TRBD2. This CDR3 region has 16 residues. With 7 bases clipped from V and 7 bases from J, the junction kept 9 bases outside the gene matches. Per germline, CDR1 LNHDA and CDR2 SQIVND (reference sequence). CDR3 DNA sequence: TGTGCCAGTACCGCTCGGACTAGCGGGAGAGGCGGGGAGCTGTTTTTT. It yields the protein CASTARTSGRGGELFF.

The rearrangement links TRBV10-1 to TRBJ1-1; the D gene is possibly TRBD1 (5 bases). The V gene's germline CDR1 is WNHNN and CDR2 SYGVQD (reference sequence). The CDR3 is 15 residues long. The V end was cut by 4 bases, the J end by 3 bases, with 15 bases between. The DNA of the CDR3 is TGCGCCAGCAGTGCCCAAACTGGGGGGGACACTGAAGCTTTCTTT. Its translation: CASSAQTGGDTEAFF.

The chain employs TRBV7-2 and TRBJ1-1; maybe TRBD1 (5 bases). The CDR3 extends over 13 amino acids. V shed 5 bases and J shed 5 bases, with 12 bases lying between them. Germline CDR1 is SGHTA and CDR2 is FQGNSA. The CDR3 spells CASSPPGGTEAFF. In nucleotides, the CDR3 is TGTGCCAGCAGCCCCCCCGGGGGGACTGAAGCTTTCTTT.

This clone turned up a few times. The chain combines TRBV19 with TRBJ1-2; 7 nucleotides agree with TRBD1. The CDR3 length is 13 residues. CDR1 and CDR2 (germline): LNHDA, SQIVND (reference sequence). V shed 5 bases and J 10 bases; nucleotides not matched to a gene: 10. CDR3 nucleotides: TGTGCCAGTAGTCTACAGGGGTGGACCCTCTACACCTTC. It codes for CASSLQGWTLYTF.

In this sample, this clone turned up a few times. The chain carries TRBV15 and TRBJ2-1; 7 bases fit TRBD2. The CDR3 consists of 15 residues. V dropped 2 bases and J dropped 7; count of bases not matched to a gene: 8. Per the germline V gene, CDR1 is LNHNV and CDR2 is YYDKDF (reference sequence). The CDR3 loop reads CATSRSRGTVNEQFF. The CDR3, as DNA: TGTGCCACCAGCAGATCGCGGGGGACGGTGAATGAGCAGTTCTTC.

CDR3 sequence (DNA): TGTGCCACCAGCAGAGGAGGAGACTATGGCTACACCTTC. This sequence encodes CATSRGGDYGYTF. The chain combines TRBV15 with TRBJ1-2; D remains unclear. The CDR3 has 13 amino acids. Trimming removed 1 base at V and 3 bases at J, with 6 bases between. Germline V gene sequence: CDR1 LNHNV, CDR2 YYDKDF (reference sequence).

About this clone: Other nucleotide sequences from this sample produce the same CDR3. V and J are TRBV27 and TRBJ2-1, with 13 bases matching TRBD2. This CDR3 region has 14 residues. With 9 bases clipped from V and 3 bases from J, the junction kept 2 bases outside the gene matches. From germline, CDR1 is MNHEY and CDR2 SMNVEV (reference sequence). The CDR3 is CASRTSGSYNEQFF. The DNA for the CDR3 is TGTGCCAGTCGGACTAGCGGGAGCTACAATGAGCAGTTCTTC.

CDR3 sequence (DNA): TGTGCCAGCTCACAAGGACGACGGGGGGCAGATACGCAGTATTTT. Protein: CASSQGRRGADTQYF. The chain uses TRBV18 and TRBJ2-3, with 7 nucleotides matching TRBD2. The CDR3 spans 15 residues. Germline loops: CDR1 KGHSH, CDR2 LQKENI. After removal of 4 bases from V and 4 bases from J, the junction contained 8 bases not matched to a gene.

This chain links TRBV27 with TRBJ2-7, with D possibly matching TRBD1 (5 bases). Per germline, CDR1 MNHEY and CDR2 SMNVEV (reference sequence). V lost 0 bases, J lost 3 bases, and 15 bases lay in between. The CDR3 totals 16 residues. The CDR3 region has the DNA TGTGCCAGCAGTTTATCAAGTGGCAGAAGGGGCTACGAGCAGTACTTC. This translates into CASSLSSGRRGYEQYF.

The chain is built from TRBV28 and TRBJ2-7; no firm D call. Germline V CDR1 and CDR2: MDHEN, SYDVKM. The CDR3 is 14 residues long. V was trimmed by 5 bases and J by 6 bases, leaving 17 bases between them. The CDR3: CASSPPTRSPEQYF. The CDR3 bases are TGTGCCAGCAGTCCCCCGACCAGGTCGCCCGAGCAGTACTTC.

This rearrangement joins TRBV4-1 to TRBJ1-5; TRBD1 might be the D (6 bases). Germline CDR1 reads MGHRA; CDR2 reads YSYEKL. Trimming stripped 4 bases from V and 3 bases from J, with 7 bases between. The CDR3 extends over 13 amino acids. The chain's CDR3 is CASSPGANQPQHF. CDR3 DNA sequence: TGCGCCAGCAGCCCAGGGGCCAATCAGCCCCAGCATTTT.

The chain uses TRBV6-1 and TRBJ2-2; 13 bases are a match to TRBD2. In germline, CDR1 is MNHNS, CDR2 SASEGT. V was pared by 0 bases and J by 6 bases, with 13 bases of the junction left unmatched. The CDR3 extends over 20 amino acids. CDR3 sequence: CASSEAARILAGGIAGELFF. DNA for the CDR3: TGTGCCAGCAGTGAAGCGGCTAGAATACTAGCGGGAGGGATTGCCGGGGAGCTGTTTTTT.

The genes are TRBV5-1 and TRBJ1-3; D uncertain. Trimming left V 4 bases short and J 2 bases short, with 10 bases between. Germline CDR1 SGHRS, CDR2 YFSETQ. The CDR3 loop spans 14 amino acids. The CDR3 sequence is CASSPDTAGNTIYF. In DNA form, the CDR3 reads TGCGCCAGCAGCCCTGACACGGCTGGAAACACCATATATTTT.

The rearrangement joins TRBV28 to TRBJ2-1, with 8 bases identical to TRBD2. Trimming removed 3 bases from V and 11 bases from J; junction bases left unmatched: 12. Germline-derived CDR1 and CDR2 are MDHEN and SYDVKM. This CDR3 is 15 amino acids long. CDR3 DNA: TGTGCCAGCAGTTTCGGACTAGCCCGGGTCTTTCAGCAGTTCTTC. It yields the protein CASSFGLARVFQQFF. The variable domain in full, with the rest retrieved from reference TRBV28 and TRBJ2-1, is DVKVTQSSRYLVKRTGEKVFLECVQDMDHENMFWYRQDPGLGLRLIYFSYDVKMKEKGDIPEGYSVSREKKERFSLILESASTNQTSMYLCASSFGLARVFQQFFGPGTRLTVL.

About this clone itself: A junction end diverges from the germline sequence, so it may reflect a read error. The rearrangement links TRBV14 to TRBJ2-6; TRBD1 matches at 7 bases. The CDR3 is 14 residues long. Germline values: CDR1 SGHDN, CDR2 FVKESK. The CDR3 DNA is TGTGCCAGCAGCCTGGGACAGCTTGCCAACGGCCTGACTTTC. Translation gives CASSLGQLANGLTF.

The rearrangement joins TRBV5-4 to TRBJ2-7, with 9 bases matching TRBD2. V shed 1 base, J shed 3 bases, and the junction held 8 bases outside the gene matches. CDR1 and CDR2 from the germline V gene are SGHNT and YYREEE (reference sequence). This CDR3 is built from 16 residues. The chain's CDR3 is CASSLSGLAGLYEQYF. CDR3 in DNA: TGTGCCAGCAGCTTGTCGGGGCTAGCGGGACTCTACGAGCAGTACTTC.

The chain recombines TRBV7-2 with TRBJ1-1; D is unclear. Trimming took 5 bases from V and 2 from J, leaving 12 bases between them. This CDR3 spans 14 amino acids. Germline V CDR1 and CDR2: SGHTA, FQGNSA. This CDR3 is CASSRAGINTEAFF. As DNA, the CDR3 is TGTGCCAGCAGCCGGGCGGGGATCAACACTGAAGCTTTCTTT.

This clone showed up just once. The V and J genes are TRBV27 and TRBJ2-5; 10 bases line up with TRBD1. Matching the DNA end better, TRBJ2-7 makes the J call doubtful. There are 14 residues in the CDR3. Germline CDR1 is MNHEY and CDR2 is SMNVEV (reference sequence). The CDR3 DNA reads TGTGCCAGCAGTTTGGGGACAGGGGTTTACGAGCAGTACTTC. It translates to CASSLGTGVYEQYF.

This clone has a single count. The sample holds other DNA sequences that translate to the same CDR3. The rearrangement uses TRBV4-1 and TRBJ2-1; D might be TRBD2 (5 bases). From germline, CDR1 is MGHRA and CDR2 YSYEKL. The CDR3 runs to 17 residues. Trimming left V 1 base short and J 2 bases short, with 15 bases between. CDR3 region: CASSQGGAGGTYNEQFF. The CDR3 region has the DNA TGCGCCAGCAGCCAAGGGGGTGCGGGTGGGACCTACAATGAGCAGTTCTTC.

The chain employs TRBV11-2 and TRBJ2-7; 8 bases match TRBD1. Looked up from germline, CDR1 is SGHAT and CDR2 is FQNNGV. This CDR3 comprises 16 residues. Trimming removed 1 base from V and 2 bases from J; junction bases left unmatched: 7. Written as DNA, the CDR3 is TGTGCCAGCAGCTTAGTTTGGGGCAGGGGGCCCTACGAGCAGTACTTC. Amino acid sequence: CASSLVWGRGPYEQYF.

The chain uses TRBV19 and TRBJ2-7; D might be TRBD2 (5 bases). This CDR3 contains 15 residues. Germline V gene lookup returns CDR1 LNHDA and CDR2 SQIVND (reference sequence). The V gene lost 3 bases and the J gene lost 3 bases, with 15 bases spanning the gap. The CDR3 here is CASSIGSLTIYEQYF. DNA of the CDR3: TGTGCCAGTAGTATTGGCAGCCTGACTATCTACGAGCAGTACTTC.

The chain links TRBV25-1 to TRBJ1-1, with D possibly TRBD1 on 5 matching bases. Germline V lookup: CDR1 MGHDK, CDR2 SYGVNS. CDR3 length equals 18 residues. V shed 0 bases and J shed 0 bases, with 17 bases lying between them. The CDR3 loop reads CASSEYTTWQGLNTEAFF. The DNA of the CDR3 is TGTGCCAGCAGTGAATATACGACCTGGCAGGGCCTGAACACTGAAGCTTTCTTT.

The rearrangement uses TRBV7-2 and TRBJ1-2; maybe TRBD1 (6 bases). Germline V gene data show CDR1 as SGHTA and CDR2 as FQGNSA. With 1 base removed from V and 13 bases from J, the gap between germline ends came to 19 bases. The CDR3 sequence is 14 residues long. The chain's CDR3 is CASSLDHRDSRLTF. The CDR3 DNA follows: TGTGCCAGCAGCTTAGATCACAGGGATTCGCGTCTCACCTTC. The full variable domain, rest sourced from reference TRBV7-2 and TRBJ1-2, is GAGVSQSPSNKVTEKGKDVELRCDPISGHTALYWYRQSLGQGLEFLIYFQGNSAPDKSGLPSDRFSAERTGGSVSTLTIQRTQQEDSAVYLCASSLDHRDSRLTFGSGTRLTVV.